This TCR beta chain was sequenced for a study of T cells in localized non-small cell lung cancer (dated by TCRdb to the early 2020s). Regarding the study in general: Comparing tumors with uninvolved tumor-adjacent lungs, the study looked at the T cell repertoires of approximately 240 patients with early-stage NSCLC. The cohort comprised roughly 230 treatment-naïve NSCLC patients with resected, localized lung tumors. The mean age of the NSCLC patients was approximately 71 years, with 120 to 150 men and about a hundred women.

The paper's findings and limits, for the study overall: Because the study design was exploratory, TCR variables were selected using unadjusted p-values without false-discovery rate correction. Uninvolved tumor-adjacent lung showed the highest T cell clonality, higher than tumor, which suggests more focused antigenic responses in the adjacent lung. Higher blood T cell density associated with longer overall survival, while higher adjacent-lung clonality associated with shorter survival. Multi-region tumor sequencing was not performed, so intratumor heterogeneity could not be excluded. A median of 57 of the top 100 tumor clones were detected in paired uninvolved adjacent lung, and approximately 28 of these tumor clones were also found among the top 100 clones of the paired uninvolved adjacent lung.

The immunoSEQ Assay was used to sequence TCR beta CDR3 regions from DNA. Per the original workflow: T cell density was computed as TCR beta template counts normalized to usable DNA estimated by amplifying housekeeping genes. Richness was estimated using the preseqR package, with extrapolation to 400,000 templates for PBMC samples and to 120,000 templates for tissue samples. Clonality was calculated as one minus Pielou's evenness. Tissue-enriched TCRs were identified by differential abundance testing using productive amino-acid clonotypes, minimum total count 5 and alpha 0.1. The Jaccard Index and the Morisita Overlap Index were used to quantify repertoire overlap between compartments. GLIPH grouped TCR beta CDR3s together with public tetramer-defined viral CDR3s, and a viral motif had to include at least three viral sequences and also show V-gene enrichment. Sourced from immuneACCESS, this table was stored by TCRdb with only in-frame sequences that have V and J called. A share of the clones is absent; for the studies checked, an unresolved V gene accounts for under half, and the remainder has no known explanation. D and trimming were read from the DNA, whereas the V and J calls and clone size are those reported in that table. The sample table records roughly 30,000 clones; about nine tenths of these occur just once. The biggest ten clones account for approximately 3.9% of the sample.

The CDR3 measures 13 amino acids from cysteine to phenylalanine. The sequence is cut down to CDR3 DNA, 39 bases in frame from base 1. Reading the germline V gene (reference sequence) gives CDR1 GTSNPN and CDR2 SVGIG. The junction carries 14 bases between V and J, which are trimmed by 5 bases and 6 bases respectively. At diagnosis, peripheral blood, uninvolved tumor-adjacent lung and tumor were collected and stored as a combination of fresh-frozen and FFPE material. For TCR repertoire profiling, blood samples were analyzed as peripheral blood mononuclear cells. A word on this clone: Its cognate antigen has yet to be identified. No much larger clone exists at a distance of one base, and base qualities are not known.

The sequence links TRBV30 to TRBJ1-5; the D gene is possibly TRBD1, with 5 bases matching. Sequences were derived from peripheral blood mononuclear cells, sampled before any cancer treatment. This TCR derives from a woman aged 40 to 75 with stage III lung adenocarcinoma. Read as DNA, the sequence is TGTGCCTGGGGACAAGGGGCGGGTCAGCCCCAGCATTTT. This is translated as CAWGQGAGQPQHF. Joined to the reference TRBV30 and TRBJ1-5 proteins, this CDR3 gives the full variable domain: SQTIHQWPATLVQPVGSPLSLECTVEGTSNPNLYWYRQAAGRGLQLLFYSVGIGQISSEVPQNLSASRPQDRQFILSSKKLLLSDSGFYLCAWGQGAGQPQHFGDGTRLSIL.